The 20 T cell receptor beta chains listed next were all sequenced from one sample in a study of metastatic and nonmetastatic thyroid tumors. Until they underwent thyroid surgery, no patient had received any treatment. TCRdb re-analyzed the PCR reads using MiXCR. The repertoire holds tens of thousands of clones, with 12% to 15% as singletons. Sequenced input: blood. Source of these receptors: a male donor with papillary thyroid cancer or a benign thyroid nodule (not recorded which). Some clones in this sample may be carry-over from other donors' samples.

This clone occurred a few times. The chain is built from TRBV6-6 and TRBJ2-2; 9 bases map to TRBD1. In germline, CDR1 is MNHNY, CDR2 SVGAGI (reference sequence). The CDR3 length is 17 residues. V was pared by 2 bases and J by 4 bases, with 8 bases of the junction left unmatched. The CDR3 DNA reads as TGTGCCAGCAGTTACACCATCATGACAGGGGGCACCGGGGAGCTGTTTTTT. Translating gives CASSYTIMTGGTGELFF.

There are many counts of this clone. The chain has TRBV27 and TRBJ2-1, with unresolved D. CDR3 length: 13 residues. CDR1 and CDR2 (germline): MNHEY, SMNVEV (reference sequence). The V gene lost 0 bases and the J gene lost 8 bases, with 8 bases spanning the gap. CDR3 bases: TGTGCCAGCAGTTTATCAAGGGCGCATGAGCAGTTCTTC. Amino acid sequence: CASSLSRAHEQFF.

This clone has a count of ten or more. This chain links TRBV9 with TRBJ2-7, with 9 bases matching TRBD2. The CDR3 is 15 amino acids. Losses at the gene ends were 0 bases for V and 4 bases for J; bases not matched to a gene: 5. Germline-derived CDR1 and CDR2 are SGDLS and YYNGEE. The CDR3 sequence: CASSVGVAGAYEQYF. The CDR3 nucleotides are TGTGCCAGCAGCGTAGGGGTAGCGGGAGCTTACGAGCAGTACTTC.

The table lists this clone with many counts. The DNA of the CDR3 is TGTGCCACCAGTGGTGAGGGAAGAAAACTGTTTTTT. Translated, it gives CATSGEGRKLFF. The chain combines TRBV24-1 with TRBJ1-4; D not certain. V was pared by 5 bases and J by 10 bases, with 10 bases between. This CDR3 has 12 residues. Looked up from germline, CDR1 is KGHDR and CDR2 is SFDVKD.

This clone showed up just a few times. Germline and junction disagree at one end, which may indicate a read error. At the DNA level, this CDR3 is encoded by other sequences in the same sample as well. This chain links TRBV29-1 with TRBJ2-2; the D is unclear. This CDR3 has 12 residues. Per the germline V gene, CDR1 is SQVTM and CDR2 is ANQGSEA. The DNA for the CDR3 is TGCAGCGTTGAGGGCAACACCGGTGAGCTGTTTTTT. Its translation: CSVEGNTGELFF.

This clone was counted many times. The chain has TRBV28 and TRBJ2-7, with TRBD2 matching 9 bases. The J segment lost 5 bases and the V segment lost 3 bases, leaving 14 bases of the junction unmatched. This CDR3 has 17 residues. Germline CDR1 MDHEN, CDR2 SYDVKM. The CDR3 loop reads CASSLGVAGEVFDEQYF. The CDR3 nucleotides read TGTGCCAGCAGTTTGGGAGTAGCGGGAGAAGTTTTCGACGAGCAGTACTTC.

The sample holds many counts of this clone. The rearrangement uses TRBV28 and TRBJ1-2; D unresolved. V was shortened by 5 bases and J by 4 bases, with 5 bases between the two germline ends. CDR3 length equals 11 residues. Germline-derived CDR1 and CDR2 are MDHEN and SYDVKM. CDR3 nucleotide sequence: TGTGCCAGCAGTCAATTCTATGGCTACACCTTC. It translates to CASSQFYGYTF.

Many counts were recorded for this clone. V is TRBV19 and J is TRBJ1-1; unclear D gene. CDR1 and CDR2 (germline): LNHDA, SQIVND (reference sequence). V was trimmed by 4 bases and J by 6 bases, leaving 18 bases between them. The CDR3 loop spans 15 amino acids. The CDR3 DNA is TGTGCCAGTAGTACTAACAGTCCCCCACGGGCTGAAGCTTTCTTT. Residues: CASSTNSPPRAEAFF.

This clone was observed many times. This CDR3 reads CASSPGGRGKFGNEQFF. As DNA, the CDR3 is TGTGCCAGCAGTCCAGGCGGCAGGGGTAAATTCGGAAATGAGCAGTTCTTC. J is TRBJ2-1 and V is TRBV11-1; D is perhaps TRBD1 (6 bases). The germline V gene has CDR1 SGHAT and CDR2 FQDESV (reference sequence). The CDR3 length is 17 residues. V lost 6 bases and J 7 bases, leaving 25 bases between the germline ends.

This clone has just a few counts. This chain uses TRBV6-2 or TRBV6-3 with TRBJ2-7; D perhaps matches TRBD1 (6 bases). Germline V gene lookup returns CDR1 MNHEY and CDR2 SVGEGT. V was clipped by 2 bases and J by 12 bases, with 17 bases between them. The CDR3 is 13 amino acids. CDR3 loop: CASSYGDMGPRYV. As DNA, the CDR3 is TGTGCCAGCAGTTACGGGGACATGGGTCCCAGGTACGTC.

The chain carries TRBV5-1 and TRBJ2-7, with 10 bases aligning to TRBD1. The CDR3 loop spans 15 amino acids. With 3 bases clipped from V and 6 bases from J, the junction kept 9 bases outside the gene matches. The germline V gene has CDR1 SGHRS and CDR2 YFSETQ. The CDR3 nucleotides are TGCGCCAGCAGCTCCAGGGACAGGGGAGGACTCGAGCAGTACTTC. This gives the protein CASSSRDRGGLEQYF.

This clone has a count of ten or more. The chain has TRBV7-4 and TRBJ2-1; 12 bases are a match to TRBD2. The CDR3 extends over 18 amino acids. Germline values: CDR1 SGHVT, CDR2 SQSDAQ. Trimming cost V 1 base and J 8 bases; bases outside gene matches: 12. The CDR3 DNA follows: TGTGCCAGCAGCTTAGGGAGACTAGCGGGAGTCAGCCTCTATGAGCAGTTCTTC. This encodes CASSLGRLAGVSLYEQFF.

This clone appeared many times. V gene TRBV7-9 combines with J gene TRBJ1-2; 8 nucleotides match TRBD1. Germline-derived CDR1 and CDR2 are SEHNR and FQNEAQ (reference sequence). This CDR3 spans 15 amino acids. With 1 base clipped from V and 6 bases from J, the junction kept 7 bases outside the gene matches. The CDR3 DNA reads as TGTGCCAGCAGCTTAGTTACAGGGGGAGTAGATGGCTACACCTTC. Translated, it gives CASSLVTGGVDGYTF.

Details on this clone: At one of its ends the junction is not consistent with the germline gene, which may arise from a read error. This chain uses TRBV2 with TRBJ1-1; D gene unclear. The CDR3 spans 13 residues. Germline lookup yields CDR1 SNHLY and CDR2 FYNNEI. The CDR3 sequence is CVSTVWGNTEAFF. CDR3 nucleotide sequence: TGTGTCAGCACGGTCTGGGGGAACACTGAAGCTTTCTTT.

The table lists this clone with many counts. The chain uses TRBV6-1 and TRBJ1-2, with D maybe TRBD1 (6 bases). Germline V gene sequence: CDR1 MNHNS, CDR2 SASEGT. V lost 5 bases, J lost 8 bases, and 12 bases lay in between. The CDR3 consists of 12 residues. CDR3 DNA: TGTGCCAGCAGTATCCGGGGGCCGGGCTACACCTTC. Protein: CASSIRGPGYTF.

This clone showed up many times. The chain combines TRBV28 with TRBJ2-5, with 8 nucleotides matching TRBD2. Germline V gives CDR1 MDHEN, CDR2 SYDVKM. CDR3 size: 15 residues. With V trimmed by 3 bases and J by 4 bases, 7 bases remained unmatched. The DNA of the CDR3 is TGTGCCAGCAGTTTTAGCGGGAAGGATCGAGAGACCCAGTACTTC. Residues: CASSFSGKDRETQYF.

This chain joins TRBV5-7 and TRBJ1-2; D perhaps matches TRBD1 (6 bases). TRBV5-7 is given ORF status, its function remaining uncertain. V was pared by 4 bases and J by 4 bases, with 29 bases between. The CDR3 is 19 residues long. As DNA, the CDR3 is TGTGCCAGCAGCCTCCTGGATTGGACAGCCCTTGGAGCAAGCTATGGCTACACCTTC. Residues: CASSLLDWTALGASYGYTF.

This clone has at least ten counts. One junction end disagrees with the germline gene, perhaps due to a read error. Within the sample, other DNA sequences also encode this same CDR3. This CDR3 reads CASSLRATPTGELFF. CDR3 nucleotides: TGTGCTAGCAGCTTAAGGGCGACCCCCACCGGGGAGCTGTTTTTT. The J gene is TRBJ2-2, the V gene TRBV7-8; D is unresolved. The length of the CDR3 is 15 residues. CDR1 and CDR2 from the germline V gene are SGHVS and FQNEAQ.

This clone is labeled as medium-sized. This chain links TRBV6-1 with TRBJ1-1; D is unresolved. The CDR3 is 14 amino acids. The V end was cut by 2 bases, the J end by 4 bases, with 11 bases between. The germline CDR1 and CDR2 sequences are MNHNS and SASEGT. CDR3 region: CASSEFGWGTEAFF. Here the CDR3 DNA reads TGTGCCAGCAGTGAATTTGGATGGGGCACTGAAGCTTTCTTT.

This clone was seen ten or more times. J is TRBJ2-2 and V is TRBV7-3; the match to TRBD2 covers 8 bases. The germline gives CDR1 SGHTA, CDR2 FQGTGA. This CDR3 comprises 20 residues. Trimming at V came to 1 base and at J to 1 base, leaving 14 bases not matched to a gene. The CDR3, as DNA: TGTGCCAGCAGCTTAAGGGTCGTAATTAGCGGGAAGGGGAACACCGGGGAGCTGTTTTTT. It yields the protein CASSLRVVISGKGNTGELFF.